Listed here are 14 T cell receptor beta chains from one sample, sequenced in a study of cytomegalovirus exposure and HLA in healthy donors. TCRdb's table, derived via immunoSEQ multiplex PCR, lists solely in-frame clones and lacks some. The data hold over 200,000 clones, with around 90% observed a single time. Sequenced: PBMCs. Source of these receptors: a woman between 18 and 30 years old in good health and CMV-seronegative.

The V gene is TRBV27, the J gene TRBJ2-7; 15 bases line up with TRBD2. CDR1 and CDR2 (germline): MNHEY, SMNVEV (reference sequence). The CDR3 sequence is 15 residues long. V lost 4 bases and J lost 4; bases outside the gene matches: 2. CDR3 loop: CASSSGTSGRYEQYF. DNA for the CDR3: TGTGCCAGCAGTTCCGGGACTAGCGGGAGGTACGAGCAGTACTTC.

V usage is TRBV27 and J usage is TRBJ2-7, with 8 bases that match TRBD2. This CDR3 has 13 residues. The V and J ends lost 8 bases and 2 bases, in that order; junction bases with no gene match: 5. Per germline, CDR1 MNHEY and CDR2 SMNVEV (reference sequence). The DNA of the CDR3 is TGTGCCAGCCACGGGAGGGCCGCCTACGAGCAGTACTTC. Translating gives CASHGRAAYEQYF.

The chain employs TRBV11-2 and TRBJ2-4; 14 bases map to TRBD2. The V and J ends lost 5 bases and 9 bases, in that order; junction bases with no gene match: 6. The CDR3 is made up of 15 amino acids. Per the germline V gene, CDR1 is SGHAT and CDR2 is FQNNGV. In DNA, the CDR3 is TGTGCCAGCAGCGGACTAGCGGGAGGCGAGGTCATTCAGTACTTC. This codes for CASSGLAGGEVIQYF.

V usage is TRBV7-2 and J usage is TRBJ1-1; D perhaps matches TRBD1 (6 bases). Germline lookup yields CDR1 SGHTA and CDR2 FQGNSA. CDR3 length: 16 residues. V lost 4 bases, J lost 6 bases, and 21 bases lay in between. The CDR3 nucleotides are TGTGCCAGCAGCTCCACAGGGTTCGGTGGGATCCCTGAAGCTTTCTTT. This sequence encodes CASSSTGFGGIPEAFF.

This rearrangement joins TRBV14 to TRBJ2-7, with TRBD2 identical over 11 bases. Trimming cost V 3 bases and J 5 bases; bases outside gene matches: 9. CDR3 size: 16 residues. Germline-derived CDR1 and CDR2 are SGHDN and FVKESK. The CDR3 protein is CASSHGLAGLKDEQYF. Written as DNA, the CDR3 is TGTGCCAGCAGCCACGGACTAGCGGGTTTGAAGGACGAGCAGTACTTC.

This clone was recorded once. The chain has TRBV28 and TRBJ2-7; D is possibly TRBD1 (6 bases). V was pared by 2 bases and J by 5 bases, with 10 bases between. Per germline, CDR1 MDHEN and CDR2 SYDVKM. This CDR3 is built from 13 residues. The CDR3 loop reads CASSLPGVNEQYF. The CDR3 bases are TGTGCCAGCAGTTTACCAGGGGTAAACGAGCAGTACTTC. The full variable domain, in which reference TRBV28 and TRBJ2-7 provide the parts outside the CDR3, is DVKVTQSSRYLVKRTGEKVFLECVQDMDHENMFWYRQDPGLGLRLIYFSYDVKMKEKGDIPEGYSVSREKKERFSLILESASTNQTSMYLCASSLPGVNEQYFGPGTRLTVT.

This clone turned up a few times. The CDR3 DNA follows: TGTGCCAGCAGCCAAGACCTGGGAGTCTCCTACGAGCAGTACTTC. Its translation: CASSQDLGVSYEQYF. The rearrangement joins TRBV4-2 to TRBJ2-7; TRBD2 might be the D (5 bases). Trimming removed 0 bases from V and 0 bases from J, with 9 bases in between. Germline lookup yields CDR1 LGHNA and CDR2 YNFKEQ. CDR3 size: 15 residues.

The rearrangement joins TRBV19 to TRBJ1-2; 7 nucleotides align to TRBD1. V gave up 3 bases and J gave up 0 bases; unmatched junction bases: 19. CDR3 size: 20 residues. Germline assignment: CDR1 LNHDA and CDR2 SQIVND (reference sequence). CDR3 protein: CASSIRQARTGPSANYGYTF. The CDR3 DNA follows: TGTGCCAGTAGTATCAGGCAGGCCCGGACAGGACCCTCTGCTAACTATGGCTACACCTTC. Full variable domain (remainder filled in from reference TRBV19 and TRBJ1-2): DGGITQSPKYLFRKEGQNVTLSCEQNLNHDAMYWYRQDPGQGLRLIYYSQIVNDFQKGDIAEGYSVSREKKESFPLTVTSAQKNPTAFYLCASSIRQARTGPSANYGYTFGSGTRLTVV.

This clone was seen only once. The chain joins TRBV14 to TRBJ2-2; D is perhaps TRBD2 (5 bases). Trimming stripped 3 bases from V and 1 base from J, with 9 bases between. Germline CDR1 reads SGHDN; CDR2 reads FVKESK. The CDR3 length is 15 residues. The DNA for the CDR3 is TGTGCCAGCAGCCATAATAGCGAGAACACCGGGGAGCTGTTTTTT. Its protein product is CASSHNSENTGELFF. Combining the CDR3 with reference TRBV14 and TRBJ2-2 gives the whole variable domain EAGVTQFPSHSVIEKGQTVTLRCDPISGHDNLYWYRRVMGKEIKFLLHFVKESKQDESGMPNNRFLAERTGGTYSTLKVQPAELEDSGVYFCASSHNSENTGELFFGEGSRLTVL.

This clone was detected only once. This sequence joins TRBV6-1 and TRBJ2-7; 8 positions agree with TRBD2. The CDR3 loop spans 15 amino acids. CDR1 and CDR2 (germline): MNHNS, SASEGT. The V and J ends lost 6 bases and 5 bases, in that order; junction bases with no gene match: 12. The CDR3 nucleotides read TGTGCCAGCAGACCCAGCGGGAGCAAAAACAACGAGCAGTACTTC. It specifies CASRPSGSKNNEQYF.

The gene calls are TRBV19 and TRBJ2-1, with TRBD2 as a possible D gene (5 bases). Germline CDR1 is LNHDA and CDR2 is SQIVND (reference sequence). The CDR3 extends over 15 amino acids. V was pared by 2 bases and J by 2 bases, with 10 bases between. The CDR3 DNA sequence: TGTGCCAGTAGTATAATTAGCGAGACCTACAATGAGCAGTTCTTC. Translation gives CASSIISETYNEQFF. The full variable domain, with the rest looked up from reference TRBV19 and TRBJ2-1, is DGGITQSPKYLFRKEGQNVTLSCEQNLNHDAMYWYRQDPGQGLRLIYYSQIVNDFQKGDIAEGYSVSREKKESFPLTVTSAQKNPTAFYLCASSIISETYNEQFFGPGTRLTVL.

The chain is built from TRBV9 and TRBJ2-7; possible D gene TRBD1, 6 bases. The CDR3 is made up of 15 amino acids. V was shortened by 2 bases and J by 0 bases, with 12 bases between the two germline ends. The germline V gene has CDR1 SGDLS and CDR2 YYNGEE. The CDR3 is CASSVGTQSSYEQYF. Here the CDR3 DNA reads TGTGCCAGCAGCGTGGGGACACAGAGCTCCTACGAGCAGTACTTC.

The rearrangement uses TRBV10-1 and TRBJ2-7, with 7 bases identical to TRBD1. V trimming: 9 bases; J trimming: 1 base; junction bases outside the gene matches: 9. This CDR3 is 14 amino acids long. The germline gives CDR1 WNHNN, CDR2 SYGVQD (reference sequence). The CDR3 is CARGQAAYSYEQYF. CDR3 sequence (DNA): TGCGCCAGAGGACAGGCCGCATATTCCTACGAGCAGTACTTC.

The chain links TRBV9 to TRBJ2-7; TRBD1 matches at 7 bases. The CDR3 sequence is 16 residues long. In germline, CDR1 is SGDLS, CDR2 YYNGEE. V was clipped by 4 bases and J by 3 bases; unmatched bases: 13. The CDR3 DNA follows: TGTGCCAGCAGCCAAAAATGGGACAGTCTGTTCTACGAGCAGTACTTC. Translated, it gives CASSQKWDSLFYEQYF.